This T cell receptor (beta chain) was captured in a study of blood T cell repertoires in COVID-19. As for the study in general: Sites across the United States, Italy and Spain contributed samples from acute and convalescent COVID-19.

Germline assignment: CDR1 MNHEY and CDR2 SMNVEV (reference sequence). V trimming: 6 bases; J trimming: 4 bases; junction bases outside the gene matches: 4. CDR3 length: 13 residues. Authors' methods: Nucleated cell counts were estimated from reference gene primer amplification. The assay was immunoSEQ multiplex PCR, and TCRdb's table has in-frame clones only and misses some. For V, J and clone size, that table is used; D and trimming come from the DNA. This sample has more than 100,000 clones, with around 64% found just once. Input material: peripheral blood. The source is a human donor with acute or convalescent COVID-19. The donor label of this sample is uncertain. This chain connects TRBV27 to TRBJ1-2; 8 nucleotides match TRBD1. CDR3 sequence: CASRPDRAYGYTF. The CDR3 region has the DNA TGTGCCAGCAGGCCGGACAGGGCCTATGGCTACACCTTC.